This TCR beta chain was obtained from a study of T cells in pancreatic ductal adenocarcinoma. Broader study findings: Blood had more productive templates and roughly 8-fold more unique clonotypes than tumor.

Libraries were prepared by immunoSEQ multiplex PCR; TCRdb keeps only in-frame clonotypes and omits some of them. The sample lists 9,000 to 15,000 clones, approximately 90% occurring once. Selected pancreatic ductal adenocarcinoma patients had undergone surgery without neoadjuvant therapy. Details on this clone: Its target is unknown.

The germline V gene encodes CDR1 WNHNN and CDR2 SYGVQD (reference sequence). CDR3 size: 16 residues. The junction had 10 bases not matched to a gene; V was cut back by 9 bases and J by 1 base. The V gene is TRBV10-1, the J gene TRBJ2-2; 8 bases are shared with TRBD1. The sequenced sample was PBMCs. This clonotype was sampled from a human donor with pancreatic ductal adenocarcinoma. CDR3 loop: CARHTTGTGNTGELFF. The CDR3 DNA sequence: TGCGCCAGACATACCACCGGGACAGGGAACACCGGGGAGCTGTTTTTT.